This T cell receptor beta chain was recovered during a study of cytomegalovirus exposure and HLA in healthy donors. Study results and limitations: The classifier reportedly diagnosed cytomegalovirus status with high specificity and sensitivity.

CDR3 size: 13 residues. With 3 bases clipped from V and 7 bases from J, the junction kept 6 bases outside the gene matches. The germline gives CDR1 SGHNT, CDR2 YYREEE (reference sequence). Turning to this clone: Antigen unknown.

The donors were in the roughly 110-subject validation cohort, distinct from the approximately 700-subject first cohort. Data came from immunoSEQ multiplex PCR; TCRdb stores just in-frame clones and leaves some out. Among about 150,000 clones, more than 75% were seen once, and the ten largest hold 3%. This chain links TRBV5-4 with TRBJ1-2; 7 bases align to TRBD1. The specimen sequenced was PBMCs. This clonotype was sampled from a man younger than 30 in good health and CMV-seronegative. The CDR3 nucleotides read TGTGCCAGCAGCTGGAACAGGGGTTCTGGCTACACCTTC. Translation: CASSWNRGSGYTF. Complete variable domain (other parts from reference TRBV5-4 and TRBJ1-2): ETGVTQSPTHLIKTRGQQVTLRCSSQSGHNTVSWYQQALGQGPQFIFQYYREEENGRGNFPPRFSGLQFPNYSSELNVNALELDDSALYLCASSWNRGSGYTFGSGTRLTVV.